The clone carrying this T cell receptor (beta chain) was recorded a few times. Its antigen is as yet unknown. PCR amplification relied on 60 Vbeta primers (plus 13 Jbeta primers). The table came from immunoSEQ multiplex PCR; TCRdb's copy has only in-frame clones and leaves some out. The sample records 120,000 or so clones, 75% to 85% being singletons. CDR3 length: 14 amino acids. Germline loops: CDR1 SNHLY, CDR2 FYNNEI. V gave up 2 bases and J gave up 5 bases, with 10 bases separating them. The data derive from a study of cytomegalovirus exposure and HLA in healthy donors. Whole-study results and caveats: In an earlier analysis, most TCR beta V segments were productive about 90% or about 30% of the time. Later work found that TCR association rates differed between HLA loci; DRB1 had the most and HLA-C the fewest.

The TCR originated in a man in his forties in good health and CMV-seronegative. J is TRBJ2-1 and V is TRBV2; D might be TRBD1 (5 bases). The sample taken for sequencing was PBMCs. The DNA of the CDR3 is TGTGCCAGCAGTGAAAGCAGGGCCAACAATGAGCAGTTCTTC. It translates to CASSESRANNEQFF.